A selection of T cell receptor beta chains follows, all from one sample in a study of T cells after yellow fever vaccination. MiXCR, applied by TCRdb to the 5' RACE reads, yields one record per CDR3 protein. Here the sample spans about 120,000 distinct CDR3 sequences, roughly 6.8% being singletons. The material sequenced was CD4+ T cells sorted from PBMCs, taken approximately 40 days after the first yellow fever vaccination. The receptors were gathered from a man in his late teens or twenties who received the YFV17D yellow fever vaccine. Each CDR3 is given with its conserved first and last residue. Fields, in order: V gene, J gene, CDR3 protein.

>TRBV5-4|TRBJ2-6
CASSLYLGQGQGGANVLTF
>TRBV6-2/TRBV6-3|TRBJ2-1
CASSYSQVADYNEQFF
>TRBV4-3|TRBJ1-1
CASSQEAGNTEAFF
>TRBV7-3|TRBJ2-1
CASSSGSGLAYNEQFF
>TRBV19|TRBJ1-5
CASSIPLGGLNQPQHF
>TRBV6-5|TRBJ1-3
CASSYNRASSGNTIYF
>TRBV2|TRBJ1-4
CAGGSLDRALLFF
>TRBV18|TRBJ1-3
CASSPPAISSGNTIYF
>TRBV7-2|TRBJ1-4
CASSLSPPGEKLFF
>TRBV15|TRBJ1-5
CATSRAPIGNQPQHF
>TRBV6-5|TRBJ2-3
CASSWGPAGSTDTQYF
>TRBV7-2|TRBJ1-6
CASSLMGRPLHF
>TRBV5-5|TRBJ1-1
CASSMGTSNTEAFF
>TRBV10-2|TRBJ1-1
CASSRPYMNTEAFF
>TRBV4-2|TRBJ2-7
CASSQASGTGAYEQYF
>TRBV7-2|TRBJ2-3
CASSLDPGADTQYF
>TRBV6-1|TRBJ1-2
CASSEVSQVGYGYTF
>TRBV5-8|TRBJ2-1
CASSNAGTSGGVGEQFF
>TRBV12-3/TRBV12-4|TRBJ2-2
CAIPAHPNTGELFF
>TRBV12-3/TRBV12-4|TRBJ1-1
CASSPGANLEAFF
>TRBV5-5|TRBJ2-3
CASSLGDSTTDTQYF
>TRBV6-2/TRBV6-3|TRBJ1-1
CASSYSSFGQGKFEAFF
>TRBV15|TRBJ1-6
CATSRSPRIANSPLHF
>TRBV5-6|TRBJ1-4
CASSTLQGTNEKLFF
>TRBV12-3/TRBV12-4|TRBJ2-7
CASTAPPTSGGHTYEQYF
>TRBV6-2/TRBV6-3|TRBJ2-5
CASSSRSYSGAGETQYF
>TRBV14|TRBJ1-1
CASSQVRGGSTEAFF
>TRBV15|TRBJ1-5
CATSSARQSNQPQHF
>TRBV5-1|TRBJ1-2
CASSGTGTGGGYTF
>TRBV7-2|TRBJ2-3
CASKWHEGTDTQYF
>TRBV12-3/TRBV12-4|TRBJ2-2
CASSPRATGELFF
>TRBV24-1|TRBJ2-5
CATSGIFQETQYF
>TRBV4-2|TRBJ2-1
CASSQEGGREQFF
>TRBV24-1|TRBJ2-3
CATASAGLTDTQYF
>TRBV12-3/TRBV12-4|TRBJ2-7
CASSLSGQGREQYF
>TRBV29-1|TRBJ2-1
CSVVWRGVYNEQFF
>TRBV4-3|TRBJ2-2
CASSLGYPNTGELFF
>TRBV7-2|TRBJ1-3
CASSELNQGNTIYF
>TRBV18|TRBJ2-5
CASHSGLQETQYF
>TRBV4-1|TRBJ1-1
CASSQTTQGNTEAFF
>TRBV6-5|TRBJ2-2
CASSYGASGTNTGELFF
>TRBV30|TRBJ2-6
CAWRQTSGANVLTF
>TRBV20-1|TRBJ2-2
CSASRLARGTGELFF
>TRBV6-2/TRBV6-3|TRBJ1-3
CASSYSRGGNTIYF
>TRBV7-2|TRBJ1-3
CASSLAGRNTIYF
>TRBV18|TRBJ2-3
CASSPGGEITDTQYF
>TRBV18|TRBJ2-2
CASSPTTFGGANTGELFF
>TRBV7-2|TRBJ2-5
CASSTRSSGAPGTQYF
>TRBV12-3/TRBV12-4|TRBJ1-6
CASGAGSSYNSPLHF
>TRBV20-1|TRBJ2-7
CSASPGLASYEQYF
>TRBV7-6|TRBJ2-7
CASSRDLTYEQYF
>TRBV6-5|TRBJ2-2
CASSYKSGELFF
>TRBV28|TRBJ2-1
CASSLGAGASYNEQFF